Following are 16 T cell receptor beta chains from one sample sequenced in a study of cytomegalovirus exposure and HLA in healthy donors. The PCR used 60 Vbeta and 13 Jbeta primers. Clones were read by immunoSEQ multiplex PCR, and TCRdb kept only the in-frame ones, dropping some. The sample yields about 140,000 clones, about 74% seen once. Source material: PBMCs. The source is a woman aged 45-65 years in good health and CMV-seronegative.

V is TRBV5-1 and J is TRBJ2-5, with D possibly TRBD1 on 6 matching bases. The V gene lost 3 bases and the J gene lost 2 bases, with 17 bases spanning the gap. The germline CDR1 and CDR2 sequences are SGHRS and YFSETQ. CDR3 length: 16 amino acids. DNA for the CDR3: TGCGCCAGCAGCTGGAGCCGACAGACAGGACAAGAGACCCAGTACTTC. Translation: CASSWSRQTGQETQYF.

The CDR3 coding sequence is TGTGCCAGCATTTCACAGGGGTACGAGCAGTACTTC. Translating gives CASISQGYEQYF. This chain links TRBV2 with TRBJ2-7; TRBD1 aligns across 7 bases. The CDR3 runs 12 residues. Trimming at V came to 7 bases and at J to 4 bases, leaving 4 bases not matched to a gene. Germline V gene lookup returns CDR1 SNHLY and CDR2 FYNNEI.

J is TRBJ1-5 and V is TRBV2; 9 nucleotides align to TRBD1. CDR3 length: 14 residues. Unmatched junction bases numbered 10, after V lost 9 bases and J lost 7 bases. Germline V lookup: CDR1 SNHLY, CDR2 FYNNEI. The DNA of the CDR3 is TGTGCCAGTTCCGGACAGGGGATGTGGCAGCCCCAGCATTTT. It specifies CASSGQGMWQPQHF.

This rearrangement joins TRBV7-3 to TRBJ2-3, with 8 bases matching TRBD2. The germline V gene encodes CDR1 SGHTA and CDR2 FQGTGA. Trimming at V came to 2 bases and at J to 3 bases, leaving 4 bases not matched to a gene. The CDR3 sequence is 15 residues long. The CDR3 spells CASSLVGGVTDTQYF. CDR3 sequence (DNA): TGTGCCAGCAGCTTAGTCGGGGGGGTGACAGATACGCAGTATTTT.

The V gene is TRBV19, the J gene TRBJ1-4; the D gene is possibly TRBD1 (5 bases). Germline loops: CDR1 LNHDA, CDR2 SQIVND (reference sequence). V gave up 5 bases and J gave up 8 bases, with 12 bases separating them. The CDR3 has 13 amino acids. The CDR3 region is CASSLDRGEKLFF. CDR3 DNA sequence: TGTGCCAGTAGTCTGGACCGGGGGGAAAAACTGTTTTTT. The variable domain in full, completed from reference TRBV19 and TRBJ1-4, reads DGGITQSPKYLFRKEGQNVTLSCEQNLNHDAMYWYRQDPGQGLRLIYYSQIVNDFQKGDIAEGYSVSREKKESFPLTVTSAQKNPTAFYLCASSLDRGEKLFFGSGTQLSVL.

V usage is TRBV7-9 and J usage is TRBJ2-5, with D perhaps TRBD2 (6 bases). With 5 bases removed from V and 1 base from J, the gap between germline ends came to 17 bases. Germline values: CDR1 SEHNR, CDR2 FQNEAQ (reference sequence). The CDR3 has 16 amino acids. This CDR3 is CASSEEGQYPQETQYF. In DNA form, the CDR3 reads TGTGCCAGCAGCGAGGAGGGCCAGTACCCCCAAGAGACCCAGTACTTC.

This chain joins TRBV5-4 and TRBJ1-3, with no clear D. V gave up 2 bases and J gave up 0 bases, with 9 bases separating them. Germline CDR1 and CDR2: SGHNT and YYREEE (reference sequence). The CDR3 extends over 15 amino acids. CDR3 sequence: CASSFDIASGNTIYF. The CDR3 DNA sequence: TGTGCCAGCAGCTTTGATATAGCCTCTGGAAACACCATATATTTT.

The V and J genes are TRBV4-1 and TRBJ1-6, with 8 bases matching TRBD1. The germline CDR1 and CDR2 sequences are MGHRA and YSYEKL. The CDR3 runs 17 residues. J lost 10 bases, V lost 4 bases, and 15 bases had no gene match. CDR3: CASSPFSLRQGYSPLHF. Here the CDR3 DNA reads TGCGCCAGCAGCCCCTTCAGCCTTAGACAGGGGTACTCACCCCTCCACTTT.

The genes are TRBV7-2 and TRBJ2-5, with D uncertain. The CDR3 runs 14 residues. CDR1 and CDR2 from the germline V gene are SGHTA and FQGNSA. Trimming removed 5 bases at V and 0 bases at J, with 10 bases between. CDR3 loop: CASSTTRNQETQYF. In DNA, the CDR3 is TGTGCCAGCAGCACTACAAGGAACCAAGAGACCCAGTACTTC.

As regards this clone: The sample carries other DNA sequences with the same CDR3. The CDR3 spells CASSRENTGELFF. DNA for the CDR3: TGTGCCAGCAGCCGAGAAAACACCGGGGAGCTGTTTTTT. The genes are TRBV7-9 and TRBJ2-2; no clear D. Trimming stripped 5 bases from V and 2 bases from J, with 6 bases between. Germline CDR1 is SEHNR and CDR2 is FQNEAQ (reference sequence). CDR3 size: 13 residues.

This chain links TRBV2 with TRBJ2-2, with 14 bases aligning to TRBD2. V lost 4 bases and J lost 2; bases outside the gene matches: 3. Germline values: CDR1 SNHLY, CDR2 FYNNEI. This CDR3 region has 17 residues. CDR3 nucleotide sequence: TGTGCCAGCAGTGGGGGACTAGCGGGGGTCAACACCGGGGAGCTGTTTTTT. Protein product: CASSGGLAGVNTGELFF.

The CDR3 coding sequence is TGTGCCAGCAGCGTAGAGAGTCTTGTTAACTATGGCTACACCTTC. Translating gives CASSVESLVNYGYTF. The V and J genes are TRBV9 and TRBJ1-2; D is undetermined. Deletions cut 0 bases from V and 1 base from J, with 10 bases between. CDR1 and CDR2 from the germline V gene are SGDLS and YYNGEE. The CDR3 is 15 amino acids.

This chain links TRBV7-9 with TRBJ2-7; D is perhaps TRBD1 (5 bases). The CDR3 length is 17 residues. Per germline, CDR1 SEHNR and CDR2 FQNEAQ (reference sequence). V lost 1 base, J lost 0 bases, and 16 bases lay in between. This CDR3 reads CASSLGFGQGSSYEQYF. For the CDR3, the DNA is TGTGCCAGCAGCTTAGGTTTCGGGCAGGGTAGCTCCTACGAGCAGTACTTC.

This clone was seen a handful of times. The V gene is TRBV19, the J gene TRBJ2-2; TRBD2 aligns across 11 bases. Trimming cost V 7 bases and J 3 bases; bases outside gene matches: 7. The CDR3 spans 16 residues. In germline, CDR1 is LNHDA, CDR2 SQIVND (reference sequence). The CDR3: CASIGTSGGDTGELFF. As DNA, the CDR3 is TGTGCCAGTATTGGTACTAGCGGGGGAGACACCGGGGAGCTGTTTTTT.

The chain carries TRBV4-1 and TRBJ1-6; D unresolved. V lost 0 bases to trimming and J lost 3 bases, with 12 bases between them. This CDR3 has 17 residues. Germline CDR1 MGHRA, CDR2 YSYEKL. The CDR3 nucleotides read TGCGCCAGCAGCCAAGAGGGTCAGGTCGGCTATAATTCACCCCTCCACTTT. Protein product: CASSQEGQVGYNSPLHF.

The J gene is TRBJ2-3, the V gene TRBV10-3, with TRBD1 matching over 7 bases. CDR1 and CDR2 from the germline V gene are ENHRY and SYGVKD. V trimming: 6 bases; J trimming: 0 bases; junction bases outside the gene matches: 6. The CDR3 has 15 amino acids. The DNA for the CDR3 is TGTGCCATCAGCGACAGGGCCCAAAGCACAGATACGCAGTATTTT. This sequence encodes CAISDRAQSTDTQYF.